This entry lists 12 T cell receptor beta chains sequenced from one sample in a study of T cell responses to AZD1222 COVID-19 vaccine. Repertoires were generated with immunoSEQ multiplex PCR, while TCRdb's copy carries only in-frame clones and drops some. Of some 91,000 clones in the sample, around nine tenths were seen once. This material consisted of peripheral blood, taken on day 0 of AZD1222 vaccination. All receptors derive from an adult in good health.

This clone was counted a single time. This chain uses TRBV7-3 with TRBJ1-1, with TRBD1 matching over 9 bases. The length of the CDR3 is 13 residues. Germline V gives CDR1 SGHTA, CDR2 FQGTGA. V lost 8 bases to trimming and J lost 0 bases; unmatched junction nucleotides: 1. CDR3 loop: CASGTGMNTEAFF. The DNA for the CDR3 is TGTGCCAGCGGGACAGGGATGAACACTGAAGCTTTCTTT.

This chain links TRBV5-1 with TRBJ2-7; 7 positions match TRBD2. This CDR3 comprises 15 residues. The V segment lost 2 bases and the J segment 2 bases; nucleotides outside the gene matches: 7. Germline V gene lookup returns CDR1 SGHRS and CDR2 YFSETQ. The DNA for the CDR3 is TGCGCCAGCAGCTTCGGCGGGAGCCCTACCTACGAGCAGTACTTC. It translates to CASSFGGSPTYEQYF.

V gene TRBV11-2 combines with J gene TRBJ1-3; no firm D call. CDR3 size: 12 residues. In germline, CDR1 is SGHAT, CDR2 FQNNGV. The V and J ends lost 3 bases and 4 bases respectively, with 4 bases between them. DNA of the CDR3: TGTGCCAGCAGCTTTTCGGGAAACACCATATATTTT. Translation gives CASSFSGNTIYF.

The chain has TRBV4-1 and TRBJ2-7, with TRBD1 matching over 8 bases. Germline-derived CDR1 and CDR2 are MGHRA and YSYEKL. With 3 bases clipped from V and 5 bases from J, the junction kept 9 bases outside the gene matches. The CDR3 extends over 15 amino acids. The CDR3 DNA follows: TGCGCCAGCAGCCATCTAGGACAGGGAGAGGACGAGCAGTACTTC. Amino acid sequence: CASSHLGQGEDEQYF.

The CDR3 is CASSQVLQDTQYF. As DNA, the CDR3 is TGTGCCAGCAGCCAGGTTTTACAAGATACGCAGTATTTT. This chain connects TRBV3-1 (or the pseudogene TRBV3-2) to TRBJ2-3; D is unresolved. V was pared by 3 bases and J by 5 bases, with 9 bases between. From germline, CDR1 is LGHDT and CDR2 YNNKEL (reference sequence). The CDR3 is 13 residues long.

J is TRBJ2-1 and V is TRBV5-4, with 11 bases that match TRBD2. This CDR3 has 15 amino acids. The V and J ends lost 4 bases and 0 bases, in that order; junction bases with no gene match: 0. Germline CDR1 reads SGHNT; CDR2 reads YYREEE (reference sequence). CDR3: CASSTSGSSYNEQFF. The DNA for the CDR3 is TGTGCCAGCAGCACTAGCGGGAGCTCCTACAATGAGCAGTTCTTC.

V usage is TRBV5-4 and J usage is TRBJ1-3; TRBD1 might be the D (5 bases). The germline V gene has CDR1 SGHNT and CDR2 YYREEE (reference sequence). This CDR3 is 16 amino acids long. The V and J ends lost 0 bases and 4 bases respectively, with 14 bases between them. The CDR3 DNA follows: TGTGCCAGCAGCTTGGGAGGCGGGGGACCCGGAAACACCATATATTTT. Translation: CASSLGGGGPGNTIYF.

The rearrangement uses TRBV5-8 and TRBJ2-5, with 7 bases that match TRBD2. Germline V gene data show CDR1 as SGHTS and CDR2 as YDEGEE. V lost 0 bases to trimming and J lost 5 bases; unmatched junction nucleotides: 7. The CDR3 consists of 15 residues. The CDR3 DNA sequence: TGTGCCAGCAGCTTGGGGCTAGCGGATTGGGAGACCCAGTACTTC. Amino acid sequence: CASSLGLADWETQYF.

The CDR3 region has the DNA TGCGCCAGCAGCCAAGACCATACAGGGAGCAATGAGCAGTTCTTC. As protein: CASSQDHTGSNEQFF. J is TRBJ2-1 and V is TRBV4-3; D perhaps matches TRBD1 (6 bases). Germline V gives CDR1 LGHNA, CDR2 YSLEER. The CDR3 consists of 15 residues. The V gene lost 0 bases and the J gene lost 6 bases, with 12 bases spanning the gap.

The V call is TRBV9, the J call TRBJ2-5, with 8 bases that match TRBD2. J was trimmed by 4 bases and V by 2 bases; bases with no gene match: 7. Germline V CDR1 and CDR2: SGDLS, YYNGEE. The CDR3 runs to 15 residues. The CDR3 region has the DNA TGTGCCAGCAGCGTGGGCGGGGGGCACGGAGAGACCCAGTACTTC. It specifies CASSVGGGHGETQYF. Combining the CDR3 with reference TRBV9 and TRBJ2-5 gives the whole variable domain DSGVTQTPKHLITATGQRVTLRCSPRSGDLSVYWYQQSLDQGLQFLIQYYNGEERAKGNILERFSAQQFPDLHSELNLSSLELGDSALYFCASSVGGGHGETQYFGPGTRLLVL.

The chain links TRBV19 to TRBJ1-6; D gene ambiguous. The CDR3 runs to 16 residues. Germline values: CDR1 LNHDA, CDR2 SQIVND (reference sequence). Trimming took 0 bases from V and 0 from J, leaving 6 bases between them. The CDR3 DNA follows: TGTGCCAGTAGTATAGATCGGAGCTCCTATAATTCACCCCTCCACTTT. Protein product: CASSIDRSSYNSPLHF. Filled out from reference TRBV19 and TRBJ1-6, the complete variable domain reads DGGITQSPKYLFRKEGQNVTLSCEQNLNHDAMYWYRQDPGQGLRLIYYSQIVNDFQKGDIAEGYSVSREKKESFPLTVTSAQKNPTAFYLCASSIDRSSYNSPLHFGNGTRLTVT.

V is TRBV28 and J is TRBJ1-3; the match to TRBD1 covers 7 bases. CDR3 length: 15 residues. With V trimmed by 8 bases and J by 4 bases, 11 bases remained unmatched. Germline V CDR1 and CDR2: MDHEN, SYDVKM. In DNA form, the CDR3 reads TGTGCCAGCGCCTTATCGACAGGGATGGGAAACACCATATATTTT. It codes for CASALSTGMGNTIYF. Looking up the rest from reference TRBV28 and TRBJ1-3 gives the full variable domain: DVKVTQSSRYLVKRTGEKVFLECVQDMDHENMFWYRQDPGLGLRLIYFSYDVKMKEKGDIPEGYSVSREKKERFSLILESASTNQTSMYLCASALSTGMGNTIYFGEGSWLTVV.